This T cell receptor beta chain was sequenced for a study of shared clonotypes between healthy human individuals. The naive CD8 fraction comprised CD45RO-negative cells positively selected for CCR7 and excluded terminally differentiated effector memory CD45RA+ cells. Germline-derived CDR1 and CDR2 are KGHSH and LQKENI. Deletions cut 0 bases from V and 5 bases from J, with 10 bases between. The CDR3 consists of 15 residues. Samples underwent the assay at deep level. Measured with immunoSEQ multiplex PCR; TCRdb has only the in-frame clones, and not every one. The sample has more than 2 million clones; 85% to 95% are singletons.

V gene TRBV18 combines with J gene TRBJ2-2, with D maybe TRBD1 (5 bases). Sequences were obtained from naive CD8+ T cells sorted from blood. The receptor's source is a man between 18 and 35 years old in good health. CDR3 residues: CASSPPGPGTGELFF. In nucleotides, the CDR3 is TGTGCCAGCTCACCACCGGGGCCCGGTACCGGGGAGCTGTTTTTT.